This TCR beta chain comes out of a study of cytomegalovirus exposure and HLA in healthy donors (dated by TCRdb to about 2017). Broadly, across the study: According to a later analysis, the 120 validation repertoires were produced on the same platform as the roughly 720 repertoires of the first cohort. The study aimed to test whether cataloging public T cell receptors could reveal signatures of past pathogen exposure. Besides the first cohort of 666 subjects, a separate validation cohort made up of roughly 120 different subjects was used. To predict cytomegalovirus infection status, the study brought together high-throughput TCR immunosequencing, statistical association of individual TCRs with disease status, and machine learning. The full study reports these points: The authors suggested that the approach could potentially be generalized to other disease states and immunological phenotypes. Cytomegalovirus status was reported to be diagnosed by the classifier with high specificity and sensitivity in both the original and validation cohorts. Most TCR sequences were observed very rarely across donors, whereas some public TCRs were present in many individuals. Subsequent analysis determined that TCRs grouped into clusters in the first cohort also showed a tendency toward co-occurrence across the roughly 130 validation repertoires, and about 94% of cluster scores exceeded 0. A later analysis had no HLA typing for the validation cohort, so co-occurrence there was scored across all 120 repertoires. In vitro tests confirmed that three of the cytomegalovirus-associated TCR beta chains recognize cytomegalovirus antigens. The study listed 150 to 200 TCR beta chains as associated with cytomegalovirus.

As concerns this clone: Its antigen remains undetermined. No base quality values were provided; no much bigger clone lies one nucleotide off.

Separate from the approximately 700-subject first cohort, the validation cohort of about 110 subjects was the group to which the donors belonged. The V and J ends are trimmed by 3 bases and 4 bases, leaving 10 bases between them. CDR1 and CDR2, looked up from the germline V gene (reference sequence), are LNHNV and YYDKDF. The cysteine opens and the phenylalanine closes a CDR3 of 14 amino acids. Here the CDR3 DNA is all that survives: 42 bases in frame from base 1. Library preparation employed the immunoSEQ multiplex PCR assay. From the authors' description of their analysis: To diagnose cytomegalovirus status from the catalog of TCR beta chain sequences, a statistical classification framework was built. TCRdb limited this immuneACCESS table to in-frame rearrangements with V and J called. A share of clones is missing; checked studies link under half to unresolved V genes, and the rest is unexplained. V, J and clone size derive from that table, while D and trimming were established from the DNA sequence. This sample gives approximately 300,000 clones in total; about nine tenths of them show up just once. The top ten clones comprise 1% to 1.5% of the sample.

Recombination connected TRBV15 to TRBJ1-5; the D gene lacks a confident call. The receptor comes from a woman in her twenties or thirties in good health and CMV-seropositive. The sequenced material came from PBMCs. The CDR3 region: CATSRDDTNQPQHF. The bases are TGTGCCACCAGCAGGGATGATACAAATCAGCCCCAGCATTTT.